These 20 T cell receptor beta chains were all obtained from the same sample, sequenced in a study of identifying expanded T cells in peripheral blood. Assay used: immunoSEQ multiplex PCR; TCRdb lists only in-frame clones, some missing. The sample contains some 78,000 clones, around 83% of which appear only once. Sequencing input: blood. These TCRs come from a person aged 18 to 70 in good health.

The rearrangement joins TRBV19 to TRBJ1-4; TRBD1 aligns across 8 bases. Per germline, CDR1 LNHDA and CDR2 SQIVND (reference sequence). The V gene end was trimmed by 5 bases and the J gene end by 5 bases; junction bases not matched to a gene: 7. This CDR3 spans 15 amino acids. CDR3 in amino acids: CASSPQTGENEKLFF. The CDR3 DNA reads as TGTGCCAGTAGTCCGCAGACAGGGGAGAATGAAAAACTGTTTTTT. Complete variable domain (other parts from reference TRBV19 and TRBJ1-4): DGGITQSPKYLFRKEGQNVTLSCEQNLNHDAMYWYRQDPGQGLRLIYYSQIVNDFQKGDIAEGYSVSREKKESFPLTVTSAQKNPTAFYLCASSPQTGENEKLFFGSGTQLSVL.

The J gene is TRBJ2-1, the V gene TRBV5-1, with TRBD2 as a possible D gene (6 bases). The CDR3 extends over 18 amino acids. The germline V gene encodes CDR1 SGHRS and CDR2 YFSETQ. Trimming took 4 bases from V and 1 from J, leaving 21 bases between them. DNA of the CDR3: TGCGCCAGCAGCAGCCGAGCGGGCCCAAAAATATCCTACAATGAGCAGTTCTTC. Its translation is CASSSRAGPKISYNEQFF.

This chain links TRBV5-1 with TRBJ2-3, with a possible D match to TRBD1 (5 bases). Germline CDR1 SGHRS, CDR2 YFSETQ. The CDR3 contains 17 residues. V shed 2 bases and J shed 2 bases, with 18 bases lying between them. The CDR3 DNA reads TGCGCCAGCAGCTTTCACCCGGACACCAAGTCCACAGATACGCAGTATTTT. Translating gives CASSFHPDTKSTDTQYF.

The J gene is TRBJ2-5, the V gene TRBV13, with D unresolved. CDR1 PRHDT and CDR2 FYEKMQ come from the germline V gene (reference sequence). Trimming took 5 bases from V and 4 from J, leaving 11 bases between them. The CDR3 has 13 amino acids. CDR3 region: CASSVAARETQYF. The CDR3 nucleotides read TGTGCCAGCAGCGTAGCCGCCCGAGAGACCCAGTACTTC. The variable domain in full, completed from reference TRBV13 and TRBJ2-5, reads AAGVIQSPRHLIKEKRETATLKCYPIPRHDTVYWYQQGPGQDPQFLISFYEKMQSDKGSIPDRFSAQQFSDYHSELNMSSLELGDSALYFCASSVAARETQYFGPGTRLLVL.

This sequence joins TRBV28 and TRBJ1-3, with D tentatively TRBD1 (6 bases). Trimming pared 5 bases from V and 1 base from J, leaving 9 bases between. Germline V lookup: CDR1 MDHEN, CDR2 SYDVKM. This CDR3 spans 14 amino acids. The CDR3 region has the DNA TGTGCCAGCAGTGACAGGAGGTCTGGAAACACCATATATTTT. Translating it yields CASSDRRSGNTIYF.

J is TRBJ2-1 and V is TRBV21-1; the DNA was not compared with TRBD2, the D call given in the table. TRBV21-1 constitutes a pseudogene. This CDR3 has 16 residues. The CDR3 DNA is TGTGCCAGCATCTTTTTTAGCGGGATGACCTACAATGAGCAGTTCTTC. Translating gives CASIFFSGMTYNEQFF.

The chain joins TRBV5-6 to TRBJ1-4, with TRBD1 identical over 10 bases. CDR1 and CDR2 from the germline V gene are SGHDT and YYEEEE. With V trimmed by 3 bases and J by 7 bases, 6 bases remained unmatched. The CDR3 has 15 residues. CDR3 protein: CASSSTGTGAEKLFF. The CDR3, as DNA: TGTGCCAGCAGCTCAACCGGGACAGGGGCTGAAAAACTGTTTTTT.

The V and J genes are TRBV30 and TRBJ1-1, with D uncertain. The CDR3 spans 12 residues. In germline, CDR1 is GTSNPN, CDR2 SVGIG (reference sequence). V was trimmed by 5 bases and J by 4 bases, leaving 11 bases between them. In DNA, the CDR3 is TGTGCCTGGGGACGCGGTAGCACTGAAGCTTTCTTT. As protein: CAWGRGSTEAFF.

V and J are TRBV30 and TRBJ1-2; D perhaps matches TRBD1 (6 bases). Germline V gene data show CDR1 as GTSNPN and CDR2 as SVGIG (reference sequence). Trimming left V 3 bases short and J 6 bases short, with 14 bases between. The CDR3 is 13 amino acids. CDR3 protein: CAWSRGQGHGYTF. The CDR3 bases are TGTGCCTGGAGCCGAGGTCAGGGGCATGGCTACACCTTC. The variable domain in full, with the rest retrieved from reference TRBV30 and TRBJ1-2, is SQTIHQWPATLVQPVGSPLSLECTVEGTSNPNLYWYRQAAGRGLQLLFYSVGIGQISSEVPQNLSASRPQDRQFILSSKKLLLSDSGFYLCAWSRGQGHGYTFGSGTRLTVV.

The chain recombines TRBV28 with TRBJ2-1; D unresolved. Deletions cut 1 base from V and 5 bases from J, with 9 bases between. CDR1 and CDR2 (germline): MDHEN, SYDVKM. The CDR3 runs 14 residues. The CDR3, as DNA: TGTGCCAGCAGTTTATTCCCCGAAAACAATGAGCAGTTCTTC. Its protein is CASSLFPENNEQFF.

This rearrangement joins TRBV7-3 to TRBJ2-3, with 13 bases fitting TRBD2. Germline-derived CDR1 and CDR2 are SGHTA and FQGTGA. The V and J ends lost 4 bases and 4 bases, in that order; junction bases with no gene match: 8. The CDR3 runs 17 residues. CDR3 coding DNA: TGTGCCAGCAGCTGGACACTAGCGGGAGGGCGTCCAGATACGCAGTATTTT. Translated, it gives CASSWTLAGGRPDTQYF.

This chain uses TRBV25-1 with TRBJ2-5; TRBD2 matches 7 bases. The CDR3 length is 15 residues. Trimming at V came to 0 bases and at J to 2 bases, leaving 3 bases not matched to a gene. Germline CDR1 is MGHDK and CDR2 is SYGVNS. This chain's CDR3 is CASSEYRGEQETQYF. CDR3 coding DNA: TGTGCCAGCAGTGAATATCGGGGGGAACAAGAGACCCAGTACTTC.

The V call is TRBV5-1, the J call TRBJ2-5, with D unclear. The CDR3 runs 11 residues. CDR1 is SGHRS, CDR2 YFSETQ, per germline. The V and J ends lost 5 bases and 5 bases respectively, with 7 bases between them. CDR3 in amino acids: CASSSGETQYF. The DNA for the CDR3 is TGCGCCAGCAGTTCCGGGGAGACCCAGTACTTC. Filled out from reference TRBV5-1 and TRBJ2-5, the complete variable domain reads KAGVTQTPRYLIKTRGQQVTLSCSPISGHRSVSWYQQTPGQGLQFLFEYFSETQRNKGNFPGRFSGRQFSNSRSEMNVSTLELGDSALYLCASSSGETQYFGPGTRLLVL.

The chain links TRBV2 to TRBJ2-2; D is uncertain. Trimming pared 4 bases from V and 5 bases from J, leaving 5 bases between. Germline CDR1 and CDR2: SNHLY and FYNNEI. This CDR3 has 12 amino acids. The CDR3 sequence is CASSVQTGELFF. The CDR3 DNA reads TGTGCCAGCAGTGTCCAGACCGGGGAGCTGTTTTTT.

The genes are TRBV7-2 and TRBJ2-7; 9 bases agree with TRBD1. The germline CDR1 and CDR2 sequences are SGHTA and FQGNSA. The CDR3 length is 13 residues. Trimming cost V 5 bases and J 7 bases; bases outside gene matches: 6. The CDR3 loop is CASSRDRDIEQYF. The CDR3 DNA reads as TGTGCCAGCAGCCGGGACAGGGACATTGAGCAGTACTTC.

The chain couples TRBV20-1 to TRBJ1-5; no reliable D call. The V gene lost 3 bases and the J gene lost 8 bases, with 8 bases spanning the gap. Looked up from germline, CDR1 is DFQATT and CDR2 is SNEGSKA (reference sequence). CDR3 size: 11 residues. DNA of the CDR3: TGCAGTGCTAGCGACGGGGAGCCCCAGCATTTT. This encodes CSASDGEPQHF.

The chain recombines TRBV6-1 with TRBJ2-7, with a possible D match to TRBD2 (5 bases). V dropped 8 bases and J dropped 0 bases, with 14 bases sitting between them. The CDR3 covers 14 residues. Germline V lookup: CDR1 MNHNS, CDR2 SASEGT. The CDR3: CASSFERHSYEQYF. The CDR3 DNA reads TGTGCCAGCTCGTTTGAGCGGCACTCCTACGAGCAGTACTTC.

V and J are TRBV15 and TRBJ2-1; 8 positions agree with TRBD2. The germline CDR1 and CDR2 sequences are LNHNV and YYDKDF (reference sequence). J gave up 5 bases and V 0 bases, and 12 bases lay outside the gene matches. The CDR3 length is 18 residues. CDR3 residues: CATSRDSGGGGLHNEQFF. The DNA for the CDR3 is TGTGCCACCAGCAGAGATTCGGGTGGCGGGGGGCTCCACAATGAGCAGTTCTTC.

The chain joins TRBV9 to TRBJ2-5; a weak D match, TRBD2 (6 bases). The CDR3 loop spans 14 amino acids. The germline gives CDR1 SGDLS, CDR2 YYNGEE. V lost 5 bases to trimming and J lost 1 base, with 12 bases between them. CDR3 loop: CASSGGTSQETQYF. The CDR3 DNA reads as TGTGCCAGCAGTGGAGGGACTTCCCAAGAGACCCAGTACTTC.

V usage is TRBV28 and J usage is TRBJ1-5; D gene ambiguous. The CDR3 contains 15 residues. Germline assignment: CDR1 MDHEN and CDR2 SYDVKM. Between the trimmed V and J ends, which lost 6 bases and 4 bases, there was a span of 16 bases. The CDR3 nucleotides read TGTGCCAGCAGCTCTGACGGAAGCACAAATCAGCCCCAGCATTTT. This encodes CASSSDGSTNQPQHF. Combining the CDR3 with reference TRBV28 and TRBJ1-5 gives the whole variable domain DVKVTQSSRYLVKRTGEKVFLECVQDMDHENMFWYRQDPGLGLRLIYFSYDVKMKEKGDIPEGYSVSREKKERFSLILESASTNQTSMYLCASSSDGSTNQPQHFGDGTRLSIL.